These 5 T cell receptor beta chains were sequenced from one sample in a study of blood T cell repertoires in COVID-19. Assay used: immunoSEQ multiplex PCR; TCRdb lists only in-frame clones, some missing. The sample has approximately 300,000 clones, 92% seen once. The sequencing sample was made of PBMCs or T cells enriched from blood (not recorded which). The receptors were gathered from a woman aged 25 to 39 who had recovered from COVID-19.

This clone was observed a handful of times. The chain recombines TRBV6-4 with TRBJ2-1; tentative D call: TRBD2 (6 bases). The germline V gene has CDR1 MRHNA and CDR2 SNTAGT. Trimming left V 3 bases short and J 0 bases short, with 9 bases between. The CDR3 has 15 residues. The CDR3 coding sequence is TGTGCCAGCAGTGAGGCGGGGAGCTCCTACAATGAGCAGTTCTTC. The encoded protein is CASSEAGSSYNEQFF.

This clone showed up just once. This chain uses TRBV6-5 with TRBJ1-6; maybe TRBD1 (6 bases). With 0 bases removed from V and 6 bases from J, the gap between germline ends came to 12 bases. The CDR3 is 16 amino acids. Germline V CDR1 and CDR2: MNHEY, SVGAGI. CDR3 sequence (DNA): TGTGCCAGCAGTTACTCGAGGAACAGGGCTAATTCACCCCTCCACTTT. It translates to CASSYSRNRANSPLHF.

CDR3 loop: CASSLTPGSWNGYTF. CDR3 bases: TGTGCCAGCAGTTTAACCCCCGGGTCATGGAATGGCTACACCTTC. The chain combines TRBV27 with TRBJ1-2; D is uncertain. The germline V and J ends were trimmed by 2 bases and 6 bases, with 16 bases remaining between them. This CDR3 spans 15 amino acids. Germline loops: CDR1 MNHEY, CDR2 SMNVEV (reference sequence).

The chain is built from TRBV27 and TRBJ2-2; D is unclear. The germline V and J ends were trimmed by 2 bases and 1 base, with 5 bases remaining between them. The length of the CDR3 is 14 residues. Germline V lookup: CDR1 MNHEY, CDR2 SMNVEV (reference sequence). The CDR3 nucleotides read TGTGCCAGCAGTTTACAGGTGAACACCGGGGAGCTGTTTTTT. Translating it yields CASSLQVNTGELFF.

This chain connects TRBV14 to TRBJ1-6, with 9 bases lining up with TRBD1. Germline trimming cut 4 bases from V and 10 bases from J; bases unmatched to any gene: 8. In germline, CDR1 is SGHDN, CDR2 FVKESK. This CDR3 contains 15 residues. The CDR3 DNA sequence: TGTGCCAGCAGCCGCCCGGGACAGGGAGGATCACCCCTCCACTTT. Translation gives CASSRPGQGGSPLHF. Combining the CDR3 with reference TRBV14 and TRBJ1-6 gives the whole variable domain EAGVTQFPSHSVIEKGQTVTLRCDPISGHDNLYWYRRVMGKEIKFLLHFVKESKQDESGMPNNRFLAERTGGTYSTLKVQPAELEDSGVYFCASSRPGQGGSPLHFGNGTRLTVT.